The rows below give T cell receptor beta chains drawn from one sample of a study of graft-versus-host responses after intestinal transplantation. The antigens for these receptors are not known. The repertoire was sequenced with immunoSEQ multiplex PCR; TCRdb's copy has only in-frame clones and lacks some. In the table there are more than 65,000 clones, about 94% of which are singletons. This material consisted of unstimulated CD8+ T cells sorted from spleen or lymph node cells, taken before intestinal transplant. These receptors were obtained from a human donor who received an intestinal transplant. Each CDR3 is given with its conserved first and last residue. Fields, in order: V gene, J gene, D gene, CDR3 protein. The D gene is left open where the match is weak.

>TRBV4-1|TRBJ1-5|-
CASSSNFRSNQPQHF
>TRBV19|TRBJ2-1|TRBD2
CASSWREGYNEQFF
>TRBV15|TRBJ1-1|TRBD1
CATGQINTEAFF
>TRBV29-1|TRBJ2-1|-
CSGQLEIPYNEQFF
>TRBV4-1|TRBJ2-3|TRBD2
CASSQDSLAGGPLVTDTQYF
>TRBV19|TRBJ1-2|-
CATEGPYGYTF
>TRBV5-5|TRBJ2-5|-
CASSYRSQETQYF
>TRBV27|TRBJ2-2|-
CASSLGGSGELFF
>TRBV28|TRBJ1-6|-
CASSPGHHGSPLHF
>TRBV9|TRBJ2-7|-
CASSVSSSSYEQYF
>TRBV7-8|TRBJ1-4|-
CASIPDPGHEKLFF
>TRBV10-3|TRBJ2-7|TRBD2
CAISWTSGSFREQYF
>TRBV6-5|TRBJ2-5|TRBD1
CASSSQTGIQETQYF
>TRBV25-1|TRBJ1-1|-
CASSDRRDAQGNTEAFF
>TRBV7-2|TRBJ2-7|TRBD1
CASSTQGWPTGYEQYF
>TRBV27|TRBJ1-4|-
CASSFQEKLFF
>TRBV7-3|TRBJ2-3|TRBD2
CASTQAGGSTDTQYF
>TRBV9|-|TRBD2
CASSVGAGGYEQYF
>TRBV10-3|TRBJ2-1|TRBD2
CASGRTFYNEQFF
>TRBV25-1|TRBJ2-7|-
CASSELDSTYEQYF
>TRBV7-9|TRBJ1-1|-
CASSTGTVEAFF
>TRBV10-3|TRBJ1-2|TRBD1
CAISELETGNYGYTF
>TRBV5-6|TRBJ2-7|-
CASSIQRQLYEQYF
>TRBV9|TRBJ2-5|TRBD1
CASSDGTGGRETQYF
>TRBV11-2|TRBJ1-1|-
CASSSANTRTEAFF
>TRBV2|TRBJ2-7|-
CASRETGKRYEQYF
>TRBV7-7|TRBJ2-2|-
CASSQNSGTRGGELFF
>TRBV28|TRBJ2-7|TRBD2
CASSSGTSGIPSYEQYF
>TRBV23-1|TRBJ1-6|TRBD1
CASSYDRGNSPLHF
>TRBV6-5|TRBJ2-7|-
CASSYSKQDISYEQYF
>TRBV4-1|TRBJ1-6|-
CASSALPLNGPDRSDSPLHF
>TRBV11-2|TRBJ1-1|TRBD1
CASRTPGQGVEAFF
>TRBV27|TRBJ2-1|-
CASSSAPPAGNEQFF
>TRBV4-1|TRBJ2-7|-
CASSPPELGEQYF
>TRBV7-9|TRBJ2-1|-
CASSLVGGGSGDNEQFF
>TRBV27|TRBJ2-3|-
CASTPRDASTDTQYF
>TRBV7-8|TRBJ1-1|-
CASSSDGIWAFF
>TRBV14|TRBJ2-1|-
CASSQDDYNEQFF